These 23 T cell receptor beta chains were sequenced from one sample in a study of OX40 agonist ivuxolimab in advanced cancers. Sequencing used immunoSEQ multiplex PCR; TCRdb keeps in-frame clones, though not all of them. The data contain approximately 70,000 clones, around 88% of them singletons. Specimen: CD4+ or CD8+ T cells sorted from blood, collected in a trial of the OX40 agonist ivuxolimab. These receptors all come from an adult with an advanced solid tumor such as melanoma, head and neck, liver or kidney cancer.

The chain combines TRBV5-4 with TRBJ1-4; possible D gene TRBD1, 5 bases. Looked up from germline, CDR1 is SGHNT and CDR2 is YYREEE (reference sequence). V was trimmed by 4 bases and J by 3 bases, leaving 13 bases between them. This CDR3 spans 15 amino acids. The CDR3 DNA reads as TGTGCCAGCAGCACTAAAGGGGATGCTAATGAAAAACTGTTTTTT. It yields the protein CASSTKGDANEKLFF.

The V and J genes are TRBV5-4 and TRBJ1-1; the D is unclear. V was clipped by 6 bases and J by 0 bases, with 15 bases between them. CDR1 is SGHNT, CDR2 YYREEE, per germline (reference sequence). The CDR3 totals 15 residues. The CDR3 here is CASNSGSALNTEAFF. CDR3 DNA sequence: TGTGCCAGCAATTCGGGGTCGGCTCTGAACACTGAAGCTTTCTTT.

The chain combines TRBV15 with TRBJ2-4; tentatively, D is TRBD2 (7 bases). V was pared by 1 base and J by 6 bases, with 16 bases between. The CDR3 runs 16 residues. CDR1 is LNHNV, CDR2 YYDKDF, per germline (reference sequence). This chain's CDR3 is CATSRAGRGGGNIQYF. The CDR3 bases are TGTGCCACCAGCAGAGCGGGGAGGGGAGGGGGAAACATTCAGTACTTC.

The gene calls are TRBV6-1 and TRBJ2-3, with 11 bases identical to TRBD1. The CDR3 loop spans 15 amino acids. With V trimmed by 7 bases and J by 4 bases, 7 bases remained unmatched. In germline, CDR1 is MNHNS, CDR2 SASEGT. The CDR3 region is CASNPGQGGADTQYF. The DNA of the CDR3 is TGTGCCAGCAACCCGGGACAGGGGGGCGCAGATACGCAGTATTTT.

This clone has only one observation. This rearrangement joins TRBV6-5 to TRBJ2-2; tentative D call: TRBD2 (5 bases). The CDR3 runs to 13 residues. Trimming pared 6 bases from V and 7 bases from J, leaving 12 bases between. Germline V gene lookup returns CDR1 MNHEY and CDR2 SVGAGI. The CDR3 DNA reads TGTGCCAGCAGGCCCCACGGGGTCGGGGAGCTGTTTTTT. Amino acids: CASRPHGVGELFF.

This clone was seen once. The chain carries TRBV19 and TRBJ2-2, with D possibly matching TRBD1 (5 bases). V was cut by 4 bases and J by 1 base, with 13 bases left in between. Germline V gene sequence: CDR1 LNHDA, CDR2 SQIVND (reference sequence). The CDR3 length is 16 residues. The CDR3 sequence: CASSKLLTGNTGELFF. The CDR3 nucleotides are TGTGCCAGTAGTAAACTCTTAACAGGGAACACCGGGGAGCTGTTTTTT.

The J gene is TRBJ1-4, the V gene TRBV11-2; 7 bases fit TRBD1. The V gene's germline CDR1 is SGHAT and CDR2 FQNNGV. V was pared by 3 bases and J by 4 bases, with 8 bases of the junction left unmatched. CDR3 length equals 16 residues. CDR3 protein: CASSLGRTGVNEKLFF. CDR3 coding DNA: TGTGCCAGCAGCTTGGGGAGAACAGGGGTTAATGAAAAACTGTTTTTT.

The chain employs TRBV5-4 and TRBJ2-3; 8 bases map to TRBD2. V shed 3 bases and J 4 bases; nucleotides not matched to a gene: 7. The CDR3 consists of 15 residues. From germline, CDR1 is SGHNT and CDR2 YYREEE (reference sequence). CDR3 residues: CASSSPGTSADTQYF. In nucleotides, the CDR3 is TGTGCCAGCAGCTCTCCCGGGACTAGTGCAGATACGCAGTATTTT. Drawing the rest from reference TRBV5-4 and TRBJ2-3, the complete variable domain is ETGVTQSPTHLIKTRGQQVTLRCSSQSGHNTVSWYQQALGQGPQFIFQYYREEENGRGNFPPRFSGLQFPNYSSELNVNALELDDSALYLCASSSPGTSADTQYFGPGTRLTVL.

CDR3 in DNA: TGTGCCAGCAGCACCCTCCCGAGAGACACGCGATACTTTATGAACACTGAAGCTTTCTTT. Protein: CASSTLPRDTRYFMNTEAFF. V gene TRBV9 combines with J gene TRBJ1-1, with unresolved D. Germline V gene sequence: CDR1 SGDLS, CDR2 YYNGEE. The CDR3 totals 20 residues. Trimming shortened V by 4 bases and J by 0 bases, and 28 bases separated the two germline ends.

In regard to this clone: An end of the junction differs from the germline gene, which may be a read error. The V and J genes are TRBV11-2 and TRBJ1-6; a weak D match, TRBD1 (5 bases). CDR3 length: 15 amino acids. The germline V gene encodes CDR1 SGHAT and CDR2 FQNNGV. CDR3 amino acids: CASSPTGGDKSPLHF. The CDR3 DNA is TGTGCCAGCAGCCCCACGGGGGGAGATAAATCACCCCTCCACTTT.

The chain couples TRBV6-1 to TRBJ1-1; D remains unclear. The V end lost 6 bases, the J end lost 4 bases, and 15 bases lay between the germline ends. The length of the CDR3 is 14 residues. Germline V gene data show CDR1 as MNHNS and CDR2 as SASEGT. The CDR3 DNA reads as TGTGCCAGCAGCGATCAAGGATCGGTCACTGAAGCTTTCTTT. It is translated as CASSDQGSVTEAFF.

V and J are TRBV19 and TRBJ1-6; D is perhaps TRBD1 (5 bases). The CDR3 has 15 amino acids. Deletions cut 7 bases from V and 6 bases from J, with 16 bases between. The V gene's germline CDR1 is LNHDA and CDR2 SQIVND (reference sequence). CDR3 residues: CASTWGGVSNSPLHF. CDR3 coding DNA: TGTGCCAGTACCTGGGGAGGGGTGAGTAATTCACCCCTCCACTTT.

This rearrangement joins TRBV30 to TRBJ1-5; D gene unclear. Deletions cut 0 bases from V and 1 base from J, with 4 bases between. In germline, CDR1 is GTSNPN, CDR2 SVGIG (reference sequence). CDR3 length equals 13 residues. CDR3 nucleotide sequence: TGTGCCTGGAGTGTAGACAGCAATCAGCCCCAGCATTTT. Its protein is CAWSVDSNQPQHF.

This chain uses TRBV6-5 with TRBJ1-5; 7 positions agree with TRBD1. Trimming at V came to 0 bases and at J to 6 bases, leaving 8 bases not matched to a gene. The CDR3 is 16 amino acids. Looked up from germline, CDR1 is MNHEY and CDR2 is SVGAGI. Written as DNA, the CDR3 is TGTGCCAGCAGTTACTCTGGTACAGGGGCCTCTCAGCCCCAGCATTTT. Translated, it gives CASSYSGTGASQPQHF.

The chain is built from TRBV6-6 and TRBJ2-3; tentatively, D is TRBD2 (5 bases). The CDR3 extends over 15 amino acids. Germline CDR1 MNHNY, CDR2 SVGAGI (reference sequence). The V end lost 2 bases, the J end lost 3 bases, and 12 bases lay between the germline ends. The CDR3, as DNA: TGTGCCAGCAGTTACGCCGGGGTGAGGACAGATACGCAGTATTTT. Translating it yields CASSYAGVRTDTQYF.

This rearrangement joins TRBV25-1 to TRBJ2-4; D might be TRBD1 or TRBD2, each matching 5 bases. Germline V gene lookup returns CDR1 MGHDK and CDR2 SYGVNS. Trimming took off 3 bases at V and 0 bases at J, with 6 bases between the two ends. CDR3 size: 14 residues. This CDR3 reads CASSEGVAKNIQYF. CDR3 nucleotide sequence: TGTGCCAGCAGTGAGGGGGTAGCCAAAAACATTCAGTACTTC.

This chain links TRBV18 with TRBJ2-1, with TRBD2 matching over 8 bases. The CDR3 is made up of 16 amino acids. Germline CDR1 KGHSH, CDR2 LQKENI. After removal of 3 bases from V and 4 bases from J, the junction contained 8 bases not matched to a gene. The CDR3 region has the DNA TGTGCCAGCTCACCCACCGGGACTAGAATATACAATGAGCAGTTCTTC. This translates into CASSPTGTRIYNEQFF.

The gene calls are TRBV5-1 and TRBJ2-5; possibly TRBD1 for D (5 bases). Trimming cost V 1 base and J 2 bases, with 9 bases left between them. CDR3 length equals 14 residues. Germline V gene lookup returns CDR1 SGHRS and CDR2 YFSETQ. The DNA of the CDR3 is TGCGCCAGCAGCTTGACAGGCCTACAAGAGACCCAGTACTTC. Translated: CASSLTGLQETQYF.

J is TRBJ2-3 and V is TRBV9; D tentatively reads TRBD1 or TRBD2 (5 bases each). Germline V gene lookup returns CDR1 SGDLS and CDR2 YYNGEE. This CDR3 spans 16 amino acids. The germline V and J ends were trimmed by 4 bases and 0 bases, with 15 bases remaining between them. The CDR3 bases are TGTGCCAGCAGCTTAAGTGGGGGTCTAAGCACAGATACGCAGTATTTT. This codes for CASSLSGGLSTDTQYF.

This chain connects TRBV11-2 to TRBJ2-2; D unresolved. CDR1 and CDR2 from the germline V gene are SGHAT and FQNNGV. Trimming stripped 1 base from V and 5 bases from J, with 2 bases between. This CDR3 is built from 12 residues. The CDR3 is CASSLGTGELFF. DNA for the CDR3: TGTGCCAGCAGCTTAGGTACCGGGGAGCTGTTTTTT.

CDR3 in amino acids: CATHDASTDTQYF. CDR3 nucleotide sequence: TGTGCCACCCACGATGCTAGCACAGATACGCAGTATTTT. This chain joins TRBV19 and TRBJ2-3; no reliable D call. The CDR3 extends over 13 amino acids. Germline V gives CDR1 LNHDA, CDR2 SQIVND (reference sequence). V was trimmed by 10 bases and J by 0 bases, leaving 11 bases between them.

CDR3 in DNA: TGTGCCAGCGCGCAGGGACAATCCTACAATGAGCAGTTCTTC. Its translation: CASAQGQSYNEQFF. This chain links TRBV11-2 with TRBJ2-1; D possibly corresponds to TRBD1 (6 bases). CDR1 SGHAT and CDR2 FQNNGV come from the germline V gene. CDR3 length: 14 amino acids. Trimming took 8 bases from V and 1 from J, leaving 12 bases between them.

The chain carries TRBV7-9 and TRBJ1-6; TRBD1 matches 8 bases. J was trimmed by 10 bases and V by 5 bases; bases with no gene match: 10. Germline V gene sequence: CDR1 SEHNR, CDR2 FQNEAQ (reference sequence). CDR3 length: 15 amino acids. CDR3 DNA: TGTGCCAGCAGCCATCAGGACAGGGAAGGATCACCCCTCCACTTT. Translating gives CASSHQDREGSPLHF.